A selection of T cell receptor beta chains follows, all from one sample in a study of T-cell reconstitution after alpha-beta-depleted transplantation in children. TCRdb independently ran MiXCR on the PCR reads; one entry per CDR3 protein. The sample yields over 45,000 distinct CDR3 sequences, around a tenth seen once. Sample: PBMCs, mostly from graft donor cells, taken 60 days after TCRalphabeta/CD19-depleted stem cell transplant. The source of these receptors is a male patient between 2 and 9 years old who had a stem cell transplant for chronic granulomatous disease, so the T cells may come from the graft donor. The CDR3 runs from the conserved cysteine through the conserved F or W. D genes are given only for firm matches. Clone size, where shown, is once, few, many, or a class for clones that have expanded.

size: .
D: .
J: TRBJ1-6
V: TRBV11-2
DNA: TGTGCCAGCAGCTTTGGGGTTTCGAGCTCCTATAATTCACCCCTCCACTTT
CDR3: CASSFGVSSSYNSPLHF

size: many
D: .
J: TRBJ1-2
V: TRBV28
DNA: TGTGCCAGCAGCTCCTCTCAGGGCTACACCTTC
CDR3: CASSSSQGYTF

size: .
D: .
J: TRBJ1-1
V: TRBV20-1
DNA: TGCAGTGCTAGAGATCTAGGAATGAACACTGAAGCTTTCTTT
CDR3: CSARDLGMNTEAFF

size: many
D: .
J: TRBJ2-2
V: TRBV7-9
DNA: TGTGCCAGCAGCTTGGGGGGGAACACCGGGGAGCTGTTTTTT
CDR3: CASSLGGNTGELFF

size: many
D: TRBD1
J: TRBJ2-1
V: TRBV6-4
DNA: TGTGCCAGCAGTGAGGGACAGGAAAACAATGAGCAGTTCTTC
CDR3: CASSEGQENNEQFF

size: many
D: .
J: TRBJ1-5
V: TRBV2
DNA: TGTGCCAGTCAACCTCAACAGGGTAGCAATCAGCCCCAGCATTTT
CDR3: CASQPQQGSNQPQHF

size: many
D: .
J: TRBJ2-1
V: TRBV5-1
DNA: TGCGCCAGCAGCTTGGGCGCGGGCAGTTACAATGAGCAGTTCTTC
CDR3: CASSLGAGSYNEQFF

size: .
D: TRBD2
J: TRBJ2-1
V: TRBV19
DNA: TGTGCCAGTAGTACGGGACTAGCGGGAGGCCCCCTAGGTGAGCAGTTCTTC
CDR3: CASSTGLAGGPLGEQFF

size: many
D: TRBD1
J: TRBJ2-7
V: TRBV27
DNA: TGTGCCAGCAGCCCTATAGGACAGGGGGCGGGCGAGCAGTACTTC
CDR3: CASSPIGQGAGEQYF

size: many
D: TRBD2
J: TRBJ2-3
V: TRBV7-9
DNA: TGTGCCAGCAGCGCTAGCGGACGCACAGATACGCAGTATTTT
CDR3: CASSASGRTDTQYF

size: many
D: TRBD1
J: TRBJ1-5
V: TRBV2
DNA: TGTGCCAGCATGAAGGGGACAGTAAGCAATCAGCCCCAGCATTTT
CDR3: CASMKGTVSNQPQHF

size: many
D: .
J: TRBJ2-1
V: TRBV15
DNA: TGTGCCACCAATGTAATGGGGGGCGGAGCCTCCAATGAGCAGTTCTTC
CDR3: CATNVMGGGASNEQFF

size: few
D: .
J: TRBJ1-4
V: TRBV7-9
DNA: TGTGCCAGCAGCCTCTTTGGGGCTAATGAAAAACTGTTTTTT
CDR3: CASSLFGANEKLFF

size: few
D: .
J: TRBJ2-7
V: TRBV20-1
DNA: TGCAGTGCTACGGGGGGCGTTGGTAGTGGTCGTGTCGGTTACGAGCAGTACTTC
CDR3: CSATGGVGSGRVGYEQYF

size: many
D: TRBD2
J: TRBJ2-2
V: TRBV28
DNA: TGTGCCAGCAGTCAGGGATTAGCGGGAAGGGCCGGGGAGCTGTTTTTT
CDR3: CASSQGLAGRAGELFF

size: many
D: .
J: TRBJ2-1
V: TRBV20-1
DNA: TGCAGTGCCCCCCGAGCAGCTGGGGATGAGCAGTTCTTC
CDR3: CSAPRAAGDEQFF

size: .
D: TRBD2
J: TRBJ2-3
V: TRBV15
DNA: TGTGCCACCAGCAGACACCTCACTAGCGCACGCACAGATACGCAGTATTTT
CDR3: CATSRHLTSARTDTQYF

size: many
D: TRBD1
J: TRBJ2-1
V: TRBV19
DNA: TGTGCCAGTAGTATGTTGGACAGGGCCTACAATGAGCAGTTCTTC
CDR3: CASSMLDRAYNEQFF

size: many
D: .
J: TRBJ1-1
V: TRBV12-3/TRBV12-4
DNA: TGTGCCAGCAGTTACAGGGACGACACTGAAGCTTTCTTT
CDR3: CASSYRDDTEAFF

size: many
D: TRBD1
J: TRBJ1-3
V: TRBV20-1
DNA: TGCAGTGCTCGACAGGGCCCGAGCTCTGGAAACACCATATATTTT
CDR3: CSARQGPSSGNTIYF

size: many
D: .
J: TRBJ2-5
V: TRBV20-1
DNA: TGCAGTGCGAGGGGGATAGGCGTCCAAGAGACCCAGTACTTC
CDR3: CSARGIGVQETQYF

size: many
D: TRBD2
J: TRBJ2-7
V: TRBV28
DNA: TGTGCCAGCAGTTTTATAGGACTAGCGGGAGGGAAACGCTCCTACGAGCAGTACTTC
CDR3: CASSFIGLAGGKRSYEQYF

size: .
D: .
J: TRBJ1-5
V: TRBV4-1
DNA: TGCGCCAGCAGCCAAGGACAGGGCAATCAGCCCCAGCATTTT
CDR3: CASSQGQGNQPQHF

size: .
D: .
J: TRBJ2-2
V: TRBV29-1
DNA: TGCAGCGTTACTGGAGGCACCGGGGAGCTGTTTTTT
CDR3: CSVTGGTGELFF

size: many
D: .
J: TRBJ2-3
V: TRBV28
DNA: TGTGCCAGCAGTTCCCCACCGAAGAGCACAGATACGCAGTATTTT
CDR3: CASSSPPKSTDTQYF

size: many
D: .
J: TRBJ1-5
V: TRBV30
DNA: TGTGCCTGGAGTACTAACAGCAATCGCAATCAGCCCCAGCATTTT
CDR3: CAWSTNSNRNQPQHF

size: many
D: TRBD2
J: TRBJ2-7
V: TRBV12-3/TRBV12-4
DNA: TGTGCCAGCAGCCTAGGGGTACTAGCGGGAGGCGACGAGCAGTACTTC
CDR3: CASSLGVLAGGDEQYF

size: .
D: TRBD1
J: TRBJ2-2
V: TRBV6-1
DNA: TGTGCCAGCAGTCTTGACCCGGGACAGGGGGCCGGGGAGCTGTTTTTT
CDR3: CASSLDPGQGAGELFF

size: many
D: .
J: TRBJ2-5
V: TRBV6-6
DNA: TGTGCCAGCAGTTACGGCCAAGAGACCCAGTACTTC
CDR3: CASSYGQETQYF

size: medium-sized
D: TRBD2
J: TRBJ2-7
V: TRBV27
DNA: TGTGCCAGCAGTTTTGGGGGAGGGCCTCCTTACGAGCAGTACTTC
CDR3: CASSFGGGPPYEQYF

size: .
D: TRBD2
J: TRBJ2-5
V: TRBV2
DNA: TGTGCCAGCAGGCCCGGGGTAGCGGGACTCGTACCTAGGAGTGGGACCCAGTACTTC
CDR3: CASRPGVAGLVPRSGTQYF

size: few
D: TRBD1
J: TRBJ1-2
V: TRBV7-2
DNA: TGTGCCAGCAGCTCGACAGGGGGCAAGAACGGCTACACCTTC
CDR3: CASSSTGGKNGYTF

size: many
D: .
J: TRBJ2-7
V: TRBV11-2
DNA: TGTGCCAGCAGCGCCAATTACGAGCAGTACTTC
CDR3: CASSANYEQYF

size: .
D: .
J: TRBJ2-7
V: TRBV28
DNA: TGTGCCAGCAGTATTCAAACCCCTCCGGAGCAGTACTTC
CDR3: CASSIQTPPEQYF

size: many
D: .
J: TRBJ1-4
V: TRBV27
DNA: TGTGCCAGCAGTTTATCCCCTCCGGGTGAAAAACTGTTTTTT
CDR3: CASSLSPPGEKLFF

size: few
D: .
J: TRBJ2-5
V: TRBV11-2
DNA: TGTGCCAGCAGCAAGCAGGGCCGAGAGACCCAGTACTTC
CDR3: CASSKQGRETQYF

size: many
D: .
J: TRBJ2-5
V: TRBV28
DNA: TGTGCCAGCAGTTTAACCGGGGTATACCAAGAGATCCAGTACTTC
CDR3: CASSLTGVYQEIQYF